Listed below are T cell receptor beta chains from one sample, sequenced in a study of shared clonotypes between healthy human individuals. This table comes from immunoSEQ multiplex PCR, and its TCRdb copy is limited to in-frame clones, with some not included. The table lists hundreds of thousands of clones, nearly 95% of them singletons, with around 24% in the top ten. Specimen: naive CD8+ T cells sorted from blood. The receptors were sampled from a man younger than 40 in good health. The conserved cysteine and the conserved F or W are not part of the CDR3 here. The size entry is marked missing in some rows and otherwise reads once, few, many or a size class.

j_call v_call clone_size cdr3_aa
TRBJ2-7 TRBV15 - ATSPTDGTSGFLEQY
TRBJ1-2 TRBV15 - ATSRDTGTGYT
TRBJ2-2 TRBV10-2 once ASTGPGQGARGELF
TRBJ2-7 TRBV6-1 - ASSEWGVYEQY
TRBJ1-1 TRBV6-1 - ASSLNRGHTEAF
TRBJ1-2 TRBV9 - ASSTQGENYGYT
TRBJ2-7 TRBV4-1 - ASSDTSGSYEQY
TRBJ2-7 TRBV7-9 - ASSLGGREQY
TRBJ2-7 TRBV29-1 - SVAKQGAAEQY
TRBJ1-3 TRBV7-3 - ASSLTTVRDSSGNTIY
TRBJ1-1 TRBV27 - ASTSGGVRTEAF
TRBJ2-5 TRBV7-9 - ASSPQVIQETQY
TRBJ2-7 TRBV7-6 - ASSLGPGQGRSYEQY
TRBJ2-3 TRBV5-6 - ASSSLAVDTQY
TRBJ1-3 TRBV7-9 once ASSSDRNSGNTIY
TRBJ2-3 TRBV28 once ASSQRVSTDTQY
TRBJ2-5 TRBV7-9 once ASSSSPFAQETQY
TRBJ1-5 TRBV7-9 - ASSKDSNQPQH
TRBJ2-7 TRBV19 - ASSLAVFYEQY
TRBJ2-7 TRBV5-1 - ASSPRDSISPHYEQY
TRBJ2-1 TRBV9 - ASSGGPSSYNEQF
- TRBV7-9 - ASSHRQGESYEQY